This T cell receptor beta chain was identified in a study of blood T cell repertoires in COVID-19. Across the study: COVID-19 samples collected from the United States, Italy and Spain covered acute and convalescent phases. PBMCs, B-cell-depleted T cells, or T cells provided the cDNA or gDNA that made up the material.

Measured with immunoSEQ multiplex PCR; TCRdb has only the in-frame clones, and not every one. Of under 200,000 clones in the sample, around nine tenths were seen once. The study counted Cohort 3 donors as recovered given two negative PCRs, clearance, or symptom resolution. Germline V gives CDR1 MDHEN, CDR2 SYDVKM. V lost 6 bases, J lost 1 base, and 18 bases lay in between. This CDR3 is built from 16 residues. What was sequenced was PBMCs or T cells enriched from blood (not recorded which). The clonotype originates from a woman under 30 who had recovered from COVID-19. The chain uses TRBV28 and TRBJ1-1; D is ambiguous. CDR3 nucleotide sequence: TGTGCCAGCAGCCACCCAGAGCGGGCGCCGAACACTGAAGCTTTCTTT. Translated, it gives CASSHPERAPNTEAFF.